A selection of T cell receptor beta chains follows, all from one sample in a study of blood T cells in healthy people across ages. MiXCR, applied by TCRdb to the 5' RACE reads, yields one record per CDR3 protein. The profile shows nearly 800,000 distinct CDR3 sequences, approximately 25% of them singletons. The data were also submitted as part of a second study, on T cells of mothers and their children.

The sequenced sample consisted of blood. The receptors stem from a boy between 10 and 17 years old in good health. Both conserved end residues are part of each CDR3. Each record gives: V gene, D gene, CDR3 length, J gene, CDR3 protein. A D gene is named only where the DNA matches it firmly.

TRBV5-1	-	18	TRBJ2-5	CASSLSRTGGVYQETQYF
TRBV7-9	-	12	TRBJ1-2	CASSPSGYSYTF
TRBV5-1	-	16	TRBJ2-3	CASSFMPAASTDTQYF
TRBV6-2/TRBV6-3	TRBD2	16	TRBJ2-1	CASSRRAGGPAGEQFF
TRBV29-1	TRBD2	16	TRBJ2-7	CSVEGTSGDPSYEQYF
TRBV5-1	-	14	TRBJ2-5	CTSSLWGGRETQYF
TRBV29-1	-	14	TRBJ2-3	CSVEKLKGTDTQYF
TRBV7-2	TRBD2	17	TRBJ2-7	CASSLRLAGGNSYEQYF
TRBV27	-	14	TRBJ1-1	CASSLRRVGTEAFF
TRBV6-5	-	14	TRBJ2-7	CASSYGQSSYEQYF
TRBV4-1	TRBD1	15	TRBJ2-7	CASSQDSGQPYEQYF
TRBV3-1	-	12	TRBJ1-1	CASSQSYTEAFF
TRBV20-1	-	13	TRBJ2-1	CSARGMSYNEQFF
TRBV20-1	TRBD2	16	TRBJ2-1	CSARDGTIGRNNEQFF
TRBV7-9	-	14	TRBJ1-4	CASSLRAGSEKLFF